This TCR beta chain was retrieved from a study of shared clonotypes between healthy human individuals. The split of CD4+ cells yielded CD45RA+ naive and CD45RA-negative memory subsets. Of note for this clone: Its antigen is undetermined.

Here immunoSEQ multiplex PCR was the method, and the copy in TCRdb shows in-frame clones only, minus some. The data hold 2,500,000 or so clones, with around nine tenths observed a single time. The CDR3 covers 17 residues. Trimming cost V 4 bases and J 0 bases; bases outside gene matches: 7. Study-wide results and caveats: For naive CD4 cells, 4% to 5% of clonotypes were shared across a few donors.

The sequencing sample was made of naive CD4+ T cells sorted from blood. The sample's subset: CD45RA+ positively selected. This rearrangement joins TRBV23-1 to TRBJ2-3; TRBD2 matches at 10 bases. TRBV23-1 is filed as an ORF, its function uncertain. The receptor was isolated from a man between 18 and 29 years old in good health. CDR3 bases: TGCGCCAGCAGTCCTCGTTGGACTAGCGGTAGCACAGATACGCAGTATTTT. Translation gives CASSPRWTSGSTDTQYF.